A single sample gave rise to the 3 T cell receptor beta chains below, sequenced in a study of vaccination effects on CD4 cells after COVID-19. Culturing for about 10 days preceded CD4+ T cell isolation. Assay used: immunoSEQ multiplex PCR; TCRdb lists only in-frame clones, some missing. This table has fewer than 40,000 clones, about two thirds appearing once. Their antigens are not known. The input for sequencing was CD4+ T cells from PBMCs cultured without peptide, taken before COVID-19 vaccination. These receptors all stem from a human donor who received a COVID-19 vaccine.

The DNA of the CDR3 is TGTGCCAGCAGCACCGGGACTAGCTCTCTTGAGCAGTTCTTC. Translation gives CASSTGTSSLEQFF. V gene TRBV7-7 combines with J gene TRBJ2-1, with 9 bases matching TRBD2. The germline V gene encodes CDR1 SSHAT and CDR2 FNYEAQ (reference sequence). The CDR3 spans 14 residues. V lost 5 bases, J lost 9 bases, and 8 bases stayed unmatched. The full variable domain, completed using reference TRBV7-7 and TRBJ2-1, is GAGVSQSPRYKVTKRGQDVTLRCDPISSHATLYWYQQALGQGPEFLTYFNYEAQPDKSGLPSDRFSAERPEGSISTLTIQRTEQRDSAMYRCASSTGTSSLEQFFGPGTRLTVL.

The CDR3 DNA is TGTGCCAGCAGTTACTCGAGTACAGGGGATTCACCCCTCCACTTT. It encodes CASSYSSTGDSPLHF. V is TRBV6-5 and J is TRBJ1-6; 7 bases are a match to TRBD1. The junction had 4 bases not matched to a gene; V was cut back by 0 bases and J by 8 bases. This CDR3 comprises 15 residues. The germline gives CDR1 MNHEY, CDR2 SVGAGI.

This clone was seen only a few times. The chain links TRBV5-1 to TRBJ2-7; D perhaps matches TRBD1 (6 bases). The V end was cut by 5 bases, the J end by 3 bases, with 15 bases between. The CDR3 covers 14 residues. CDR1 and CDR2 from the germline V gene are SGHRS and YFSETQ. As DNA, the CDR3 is TGCGCCAGCAGTTCACAGGGTAGTGGCTACGAGCAGTACTTC. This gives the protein CASSSQGSGYEQYF.